This T cell receptor beta chain stems from a study of T cells after yellow fever vaccination. Whole-study context: Fractions low in cell number were prepared with SMART-Seq v4 Ultra Low Input.

CDR1 and CDR2 (germline): SEHNR, FQNEAQ (reference sequence). Germline trimming cut 7 bases from V and 6 bases from J; bases unmatched to any gene: 11. CDR3 length: 15 amino acids. With respect to this clonotype: The antigen remains unidentified.

Study-level findings and limits: Any FACS-sorted repertoire could hold abundant clonotypes that contaminate it from the bulk population.

From the 5' RACE reads, TCRdb called clonotypes with MiXCR, one entry per CDR3 protein. The table has 150,000 to 200,000 distinct CDR3 sequences, 9.5% to 12% seen once; the top ten hold approximately 34%. The chain couples TRBV7-9 to TRBJ2-2, with 7 bases that match TRBD1. Here the sequenced sample was CD8+ T cells sorted from PBMCs, taken 15 days after the yellow fever booster vaccination. The receptor was isolated from a man between 18 and 29 years old who received the YFV17D yellow fever vaccine. Here the CDR3 reads CASMERQGVAGELFF. Written as DNA, the CDR3 is TGTGCCAGCATGGAAAGGCAGGGGGTAGCCGGGGAGCTGTTTTTT.